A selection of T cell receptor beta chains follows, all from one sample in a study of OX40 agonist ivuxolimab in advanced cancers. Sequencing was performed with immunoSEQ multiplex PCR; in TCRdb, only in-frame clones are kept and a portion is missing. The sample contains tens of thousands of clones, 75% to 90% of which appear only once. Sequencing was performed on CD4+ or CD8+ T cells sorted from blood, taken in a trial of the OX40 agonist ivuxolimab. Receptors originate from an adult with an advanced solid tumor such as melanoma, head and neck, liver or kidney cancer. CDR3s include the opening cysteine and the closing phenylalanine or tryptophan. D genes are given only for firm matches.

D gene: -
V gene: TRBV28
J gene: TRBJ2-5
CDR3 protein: CASSSPYLGRTPQETQYF
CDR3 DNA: TGTGCCAGCAGTTCCCCTTATCTAGGCAGGACACCCCAAGAGACCCAGTACTTC

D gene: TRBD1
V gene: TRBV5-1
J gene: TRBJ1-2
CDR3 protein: CASSWTGQGTYGYTF
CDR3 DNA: TGCGCCAGCAGCTGGACGGGACAGGGGACGTATGGCTACACCTTC

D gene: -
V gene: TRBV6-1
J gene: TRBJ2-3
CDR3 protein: CASSDVGLVGSDTQYF
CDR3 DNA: TGTGCCAGCAGTGATGTTGGGCTCGTTGGATCAGATACGCAGTATTTT

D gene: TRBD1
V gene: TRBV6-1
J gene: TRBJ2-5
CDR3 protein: CASSEAGQGVQETQYF
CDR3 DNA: TGTGCCAGCAGTGAAGCTGGGCAGGGGGTGCAAGAGACCCAGTACTTC

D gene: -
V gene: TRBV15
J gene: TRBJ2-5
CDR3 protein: CATSRDSETQYF
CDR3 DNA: TGTGCCACCAGCAGAGACTCGGAGACCCAGTACTTC

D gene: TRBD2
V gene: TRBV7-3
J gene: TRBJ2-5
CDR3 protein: CASSLSGGLATETQYF
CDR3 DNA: TGTGCCAGCAGCTTATCGGGTGGACTAGCTACGGAGACCCAGTACTTC

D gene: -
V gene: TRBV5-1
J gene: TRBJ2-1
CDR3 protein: CASTSSPNDWNEQFF
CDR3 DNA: TGCGCCAGCACCTCAAGCCCTAATGATTGGAATGAGCAGTTCTTC

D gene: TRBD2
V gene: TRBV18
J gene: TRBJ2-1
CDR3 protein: CASSPWTQIRGLAGQFF
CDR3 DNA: TGTGCCAGCTCACCTTGGACGCAAATTAGGGGACTAGCCGGGCAGTTCTTC

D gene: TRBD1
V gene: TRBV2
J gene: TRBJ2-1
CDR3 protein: CASSEVGQGPSSYNEQFF
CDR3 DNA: TGTGCCAGCAGTGAAGTTGGACAGGGTCCTAGCTCCTACAATGAGCAGTTCTTC

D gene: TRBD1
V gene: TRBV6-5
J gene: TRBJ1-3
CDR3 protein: CASSSDREAGNTIYF
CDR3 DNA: TGTGCCAGCAGTTCGGACAGGGAGGCTGGAAACACCATATATTTT

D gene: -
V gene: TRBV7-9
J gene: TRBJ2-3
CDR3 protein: CASSFLGLRTQYF
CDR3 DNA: TGTGCCAGCAGCTTCTTGGGCCTTCGGACGCAGTATTTT

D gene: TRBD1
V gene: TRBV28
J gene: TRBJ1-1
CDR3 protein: CASRAGGVVPEAFF
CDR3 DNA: TGTGCCAGCAGGGCAGGGGGCGTGGTGCCTGAAGCTTTCTTT

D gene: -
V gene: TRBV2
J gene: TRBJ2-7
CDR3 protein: CASSLGEGREQYF
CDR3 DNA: TGTGCCAGCAGTCTCGGAGAAGGGCGCGAGCAGTACTTC